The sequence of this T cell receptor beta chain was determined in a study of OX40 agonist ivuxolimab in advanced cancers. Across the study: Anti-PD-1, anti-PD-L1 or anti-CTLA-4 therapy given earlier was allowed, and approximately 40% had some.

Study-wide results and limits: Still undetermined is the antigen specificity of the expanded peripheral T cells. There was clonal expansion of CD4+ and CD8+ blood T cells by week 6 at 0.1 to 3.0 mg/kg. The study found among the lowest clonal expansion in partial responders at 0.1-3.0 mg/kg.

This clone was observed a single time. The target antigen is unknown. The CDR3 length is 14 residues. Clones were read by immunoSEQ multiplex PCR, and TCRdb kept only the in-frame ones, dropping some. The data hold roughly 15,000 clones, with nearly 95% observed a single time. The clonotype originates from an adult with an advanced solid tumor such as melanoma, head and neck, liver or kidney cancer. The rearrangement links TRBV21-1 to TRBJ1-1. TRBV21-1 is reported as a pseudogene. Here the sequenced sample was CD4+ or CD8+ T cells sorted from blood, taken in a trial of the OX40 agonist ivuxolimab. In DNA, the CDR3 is TGTGCCAGCTACCGACCGGGGGTGGGGACTGAAGCTTTCTTT. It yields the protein CASYRPGVGTEAFF.